This T cell receptor beta chain is from a study of shared clonotypes between healthy human individuals. Broader study findings: In having few donors, the study represented limited genetic and exposure-history diversity.

CD8 cells regarded as naive lacked CD45RO, were positively chosen for CCR7, and omitted terminally differentiated effector memory CD45RA+ cells. Adult Caucasians living in Nashville, Tennessee made up all of the donors. An even split of each subset's genomic DNA across several immunoSEQ plates was performed. Measured with immunoSEQ multiplex PCR; TCRdb has only the in-frame clones, and not every one. This table has about 2.2 million clones, around 95% appearing once. This CDR3 comprises 14 residues. V was clipped by 4 bases and J by 3 bases, with 12 bases between them. The germline V gene has CDR1 KGHSH and CDR2 LQKENI. For this clone: The antigen is not known.

The V call is TRBV18, the J call TRBJ1-1; D is ambiguous. What was sequenced was naive CD8+ T cells from PBMCs. This receptor was identified in a man aged 18-30 years in good health. Some clones in this sample may be carry-over from other donors' samples. DNA of the CDR3: TGTGCCAGCTCACATCCCGTGGGTCACACTGAAGCTTTCTTT. Translating it yields CASSHPVGHTEAFF.